The rows below give T cell receptor beta chains drawn from one sample of a study of blood T cell repertoires in COVID-19. The repertoire was sequenced with immunoSEQ multiplex PCR; TCRdb's copy has only in-frame clones and lacks some. The sample holds around 280,000 clones, around 90% seen once. Sequences were obtained from PBMCs or T cells enriched from blood (not recorded which). These receptors came from a woman aged 18-30 years with acute COVID-19. CDR3s include the opening cysteine and the closing phenylalanine or tryptophan. A D gene is named only where the DNA matches it firmly. Not every row has a clone size; where given, it reads once, few, many or a size class.

TGTGCCAGCTCACCCCAGAGGGAGAGCACAGATACGCAGTATTTT,CASSPQRESTDTQYF,TRBV18,TRBJ2-3,-,-
TGTGCCATCAGTGAGTCCCAGGCGGAGCAGTTCTTC,CAISESQAEQFF,TRBV10-3,TRBJ2-1,-,once
TGTGCCAGCAGTGAAGCGTTAGGGGACAGGGGGGAAGGCGAGCAGTACTTC,CASSEALGDRGEGEQYF,TRBV2,TRBJ2-7,TRBD1,-
TGCGCCAGCAGCCAATACCGATTGTGGGGGGCAGGGGGCCTCACAGATACGCAGTATTTT,CASSQYRLWGAGGLTDTQYF,TRBV5-1,TRBJ2-3,TRBD1,-
TGCGCCAGCAGTGAGACTAGCGGGAGGATTGAGCAGTACTTC,CASSETSGRIEQYF,TRBV10-1,TRBJ2-7,TRBD2,-
TGTGCCAGCAGTTCGACAGCTAACTATGGCTACACCTTC,CASSSTANYGYTF,TRBV2,TRBJ1-2,-,-
TGTGCCAGCAGTGAACTACAGGGTACTGAAGCTTTCTTT,CASSELQGTEAFF,TRBV2,TRBJ1-1,-,-
TGTGCCAGCAGTTACTCGTCACAGGACCATAATGAAAAACTGTTTTTT,CASSYSSQDHNEKLFF,TRBV6-2/TRBV6-3,TRBJ1-4,-,-
TGTGCCAGCAGTGAACCCCAAACAGGAAGCTATGGCTACACCTTC,CASSEPQTGSYGYTF,TRBV2,TRBJ1-2,-,-
TGTGCCATCAGTGAGGGGGACAGGGGCCACCGGGGCACTGAAGCTTTCTTT,CAISEGDRGHRGTEAFF,TRBV10-3,TRBJ1-1,TRBD1,-
TGTGCCAGCAGCGCCGGGACAGGGAATGAAAAACTGTTTTTT,CASSAGTGNEKLFF,TRBV28,TRBJ1-4,TRBD1,-
TGTGCCAGTAGTATAACAACAGGGGACTATGGCTACACCTTC,CASSITTGDYGYTF,TRBV19,TRBJ1-2,TRBD1,-
TGTGCCAGCAGCTTAGGGACAGGATACATGGAAGAGACCCAGTACTTC,CASSLGTGYMEETQYF,TRBV7-3,TRBJ2-5,TRBD1,-
TGTGCCAGCAGTCCCGTGGCGGGGGCGAACACTGAAGCTTTCTTT,CASSPVAGANTEAFF,TRBV6-5,TRBJ1-1,-,-
TGTGCCAGCAGCTTAAACAGTCTTTACGAGCAGTACTTC,CASSLNSLYEQYF,TRBV7-2,TRBJ2-7,-,-
TGCGCCAGCAGGCTAGGACAGGGGGCCCAGACCCAGTACTTC,CASRLGQGAQTQYF,TRBV10-2,TRBJ2-5,TRBD1,-
TGCAGCGTTGAAGCTCGCGGTCTGACTAGCGGGAGTTTTGGTGAGCAGTTCTTC,CSVEARGLTSGSFGEQFF,TRBV29-1,TRBJ2-1,TRBD2,-
TGTGCCAGCTCGCGCCCGGGACAGAGAGAGACCCAGTACTTC,CASSRPGQRETQYF,TRBV18,TRBJ2-5,TRBD1,-
TGTGCCAGTACTCGGGACAGCTTCTATGGCTACACCTTC,CASTRDSFYGYTF,TRBV19,TRBJ1-2,TRBD1,-
TGTGCCAGCAGTGGAACCACTGGGGGCATACAAGAGACCCAGTACTTC,CASSGTTGGIQETQYF,TRBV2,TRBJ2-5,-,-
TGCAGCGTTGAGGACAGCTCGAGAAACACCATATATTTT,CSVEDSSRNTIYF,TRBV29-1,TRBJ1-3,-,-
TGTGCCTGGAGTGAGGCAGGAAATCAGCCCCAGCATTTT,CAWSEAGNQPQHF,TRBV30,TRBJ1-5,-,-
TGTGCCAGCAGCCACCTTAGCGGAGGGTCCTACAATGAGCAGTTCTTC,CASSHLSGGSYNEQFF,TRBV14,TRBJ2-1,-,few
TGTGCTAGTGGTTTGGTACATCTAGCGGTGCTACACACAGATACGCAGTATTTT,CASGLVHLAVLHTDTQYF,TRBV12-5,TRBJ2-3,TRBD2,once
TGTGCCAGCTCACCTAAACCCCGGGGTAGCGGGAGCACCGGGGAGCTGTTTTTT,CASSPKPRGSGSTGELFF,TRBV18,TRBJ2-2,TRBD2,-
TGTGCCAGTAGTATTCGACTAGCGGGAGCCGACGGGGCCTACGAGCAGTACTTC,CASSIRLAGADGAYEQYF,TRBV19,TRBJ2-7,TRBD2,-
TGTGCCATCAGTGAGTCGAACGCAGGGGGCGAGGAAAAACTGTTTTTT,CAISESNAGGEEKLFF,TRBV10-3,TRBJ1-4,TRBD1,-
TGTGCCAGCTCACCACTTGGGGGCGAGAGCCCTGGCACAGATACGCAGTATTTT,CASSPLGGESPGTDTQYF,TRBV18,TRBJ2-3,-,-
TGTGCCAGCAGCTTAAGCGGGAGCATCGAGCAGTACTTC,CASSLSGSIEQYF,TRBV14,TRBJ2-7,TRBD2,once